Following are 25 T cell receptor beta chains from one sample sequenced in a study of blood T cell repertoires in COVID-19. The data were produced by immunoSEQ multiplex PCR, yet TCRdb's version contains in-frame clones alone and is incomplete. In the table there are around 20,000 clones, 70% to 90% of which are singletons. The specimen was peripheral blood. These receptors all come from a human donor with active COVID-19. The donor label of this sample is uncertain.

This clone showed up just once. The rearrangement uses TRBV3-1 (or the pseudogene TRBV3-2) and TRBJ2-2, with 8 bases identical to TRBD2. This CDR3 has 17 amino acids. V shed 1 base and J 3 bases; nucleotides not matched to a gene: 7. Germline V lookup: CDR1 LGHDT, CDR2 YNNKEL (reference sequence). CDR3 loop: CASSQAVAGLDTGELFF. In DNA, the CDR3 is TGTGCCAGCAGCCAAGCGGTAGCGGGATTAGACACCGGGGAGCTGTTTTTT.

This chain links TRBV19 with TRBJ1-2, with D unclear. Per germline, CDR1 LNHDA and CDR2 SQIVND (reference sequence). CDR3 length: 12 amino acids. Between the trimmed V and J ends, which lost 5 bases and 7 bases, there was a span of 11 bases. CDR3 amino acids: CASSFRVGGYTF. In DNA form, the CDR3 reads TGTGCCAGTAGTTTCCGGGTAGGTGGCTACACCTTC.

This chain's CDR3 is CASSLGTAGGMETQYF. DNA of the CDR3: TGTGCCAGCAGCTTAGGAACAGCGGGAGGAATGGAGACCCAGTACTTC. The gene calls are TRBV7-2 and TRBJ2-5; 9 nucleotides agree with TRBD2. The ends lost 1 base at V and 5 bases at J; junction bases unmatched: 8. The germline V gene has CDR1 SGHTA and CDR2 FQGNSA. The CDR3 totals 16 residues. Together with reference TRBV7-2 and TRBJ2-5, the CDR3 gives the full variable domain: GAGVSQSPSNKVTEKGKDVELRCDPISGHTALYWYRQSLGQGLEFLIYFQGNSAPDKSGLPSDRFSAERTGGSVSTLTIQRTQQEDSAVYLCASSLGTAGGMETQYFGPGTRLLVL.

The chain uses TRBV27 and TRBJ2-2; tentatively, D is TRBD2 (6 bases). The CDR3 covers 14 residues. Trimming took off 9 bases at V and 1 base at J, with 12 bases between the two ends. Germline assignment: CDR1 MNHEY and CDR2 SMNVEV (reference sequence). As DNA, the CDR3 is TGTGCCAGTCGCGGGGCTTTGAACACCGGGGAGCTGTTTTTT. Its translation is CASRGALNTGELFF.

The chain has TRBV9 and TRBJ2-7; TRBD2 matches 7 bases. The CDR3 is 12 residues long. With V trimmed by 4 bases and J by 4 bases, 2 bases remained unmatched. From germline, CDR1 is SGDLS and CDR2 YYNGEE. The CDR3 region is CASSPGGYEQYF. The CDR3 DNA sequence: TGTGCCAGCAGCCCCGGGGGGTACGAGCAGTACTTC.

The chain uses TRBV27 and TRBJ2-7; TRBD1 might be the D (5 bases). V was pared by 5 bases and J by 7 bases, with 12 bases between. The CDR3 has 12 residues. CDR1 and CDR2 from the germline V gene are MNHEY and SMNVEV (reference sequence). The CDR3 reads CASSPTGMEQYF. In nucleotides, the CDR3 is TGTGCCAGCAGTCCTACAGGAATGGAGCAGTACTTC.

The V and J genes are TRBV6-5 and TRBJ1-5; the D is unclear. This CDR3 region has 14 residues. The V gene lost 5 bases and the J gene lost 2 bases, with 10 bases spanning the gap. Germline lookup yields CDR1 MNHEY and CDR2 SVGAGI. The CDR3 bases are TGTGCCAGCAGTCTAAACGGGGGCAATCAGCCCCAGCATTTT. Its translation: CASSLNGGNQPQHF.

J is TRBJ2-1 and V is TRBV2, with 8 bases that match TRBD2. The germline V gene encodes CDR1 SNHLY and CDR2 FYNNEI. The trim removed 7 bases at V and 4 bases at J, leaving 6 bases unmatched. The CDR3 extends over 14 amino acids. CDR3 in DNA: TGTGCCAGCACCGGGAGGGCCGGGTACAATGAGCAGTTCTTC. As protein: CASTGRAGYNEQFF.

The V and J genes are TRBV28 and TRBJ1-3, with D maybe TRBD1 (5 bases). Deletions cut 5 bases from V and 4 bases from J, with 18 bases between. The germline V gene has CDR1 MDHEN and CDR2 SYDVKM. This CDR3 is built from 16 residues. CDR3 amino acids: CASSGRRGALGNTIYF. In DNA form, the CDR3 reads TGTGCCAGCAGTGGGCGCCGCGGGGCCCTGGGAAACACCATATATTTT.

V gene TRBV28 combines with J gene TRBJ2-7; 9 nucleotides line up with TRBD2. This CDR3 spans 14 amino acids. Germline CDR1 is MDHEN and CDR2 is SYDVKM. V lost 6 bases to trimming and J lost 6 bases; unmatched junction nucleotides: 9. The CDR3 sequence: CASSTGTSLSEQYF. CDR3 coding DNA: TGTGCCAGCAGCACCGGGACTAGCCTTTCCGAGCAGTACTTC.

The chain is built from TRBV4-1 and TRBJ2-1; a weak D match, TRBD2 (6 bases). V was clipped by 3 bases and J by 4 bases, with 19 bases between them. CDR1 is MGHRA and CDR2 is YSYEKL in the germline V gene. The CDR3 loop spans 17 amino acids. Here the CDR3 reads CASSHLPPAGRYNEQFF. CDR3 sequence (DNA): TGCGCCAGCAGCCACCTACCCCCCGCGGGGAGATACAATGAGCAGTTCTTC.

This clone was detected once. The CDR3 sequence is CASSVGDPYEQYF. CDR3 coding DNA: TGTGCCAGTAGTGTCGGGGATCCCTACGAGCAGTACTTC. The V gene is TRBV19, the J gene TRBJ2-7, with D perhaps TRBD2 (5 bases). Between the trimmed V and J ends, which lost 5 bases and 2 bases, there was a span of 10 bases. CDR3 length equals 13 residues. Germline values: CDR1 LNHDA, CDR2 SQIVND (reference sequence).

This clone has only one observation. J is TRBJ2-1 and V is TRBV10-2; no definite D call. Germline CDR1 is WSHSY and CDR2 is SAAADI. Trimming cost V 6 bases and J 8 bases, with 8 bases left between them. This CDR3 spans 11 amino acids. CDR3 residues: CASSPNHEQFF. For the CDR3, the DNA is TGCGCCAGCAGCCCTAACCATGAGCAGTTCTTC.

V and J are TRBV3-1 (or the pseudogene TRBV3-2) and TRBJ2-1; 8 bases align to TRBD2. The germline CDR1 and CDR2 sequences are LGHDT and YNNKEL (reference sequence). V gave up 4 bases and J gave up 7 bases; unmatched junction bases: 15. The CDR3 is 17 amino acids. The CDR3 sequence: CASSPPSSGSFLNEQFF. The CDR3 DNA reads TGTGCCAGCAGCCCTCCCTCAAGCGGGAGCTTTTTAAATGAGCAGTTCTTC.

The J gene is TRBJ2-5, the V gene TRBV19, with 8 bases lining up with TRBD1. The V segment lost 8 bases and the J segment 5 bases; nucleotides outside the gene matches: 10. This CDR3 region has 14 residues. Germline assignment: CDR1 LNHDA and CDR2 SQIVND (reference sequence). The CDR3 DNA follows: TGTGCCAGTGCAGGGGGCGGAGTAGGGGAGACCCAGTACTTC. This encodes CASAGGGVGETQYF.

This rearrangement joins TRBV7-2 to TRBJ1-5; no clear D. CDR3 length: 16 amino acids. V gave up 0 bases and J gave up 7 bases, with 16 bases separating them. Per the germline V gene, CDR1 is SGHTA and CDR2 is FQGNSA. The CDR3 reads CASSLAGGYGRQPQHF. The CDR3 nucleotides are TGTGCCAGCAGCTTAGCGGGAGGGTATGGCAGACAGCCCCAGCATTTT.

In the case of this clone: The same CDR3 arises from other DNA sequences in this sample as well. The DNA for the CDR3 is TGTGCCAGTAGTATCCGGACAGGTTTGGAGACCCAGTACTTC. The encoded protein is CASSIRTGLETQYF. The chain uses TRBV19 and TRBJ2-5; 7 bases fit TRBD1. Per germline, CDR1 LNHDA and CDR2 SQIVND (reference sequence). The trim removed 3 bases at V and 5 bases at J, leaving 6 bases unmatched. This CDR3 is 14 amino acids long.

The chain couples TRBV5-1 to TRBJ2-3; 7 nucleotides align to TRBD2. The CDR3 is 16 amino acids. With 2 bases clipped from V and 4 bases from J, the junction kept 10 bases outside the gene matches. In germline, CDR1 is SGHRS, CDR2 YFSETQ. CDR3 sequence reads: CASSFVSGMDSDTQYF. The CDR3 nucleotides read TGCGCCAGCAGCTTCGTCAGCGGGATGGACTCAGATACGCAGTATTTT.

V usage is TRBV4-3 and J usage is TRBJ2-2, with 7 bases fitting TRBD1. V was pared by 4 bases and J by 4 bases, with 12 bases of the junction left unmatched. This CDR3 is 17 amino acids long. Germline loops: CDR1 LGHNA, CDR2 YSLEER. DNA for the CDR3: TGCGCCAGCAGCCCCGGGAATAACAGGGGCCGCACCGGGGAGCTGTTTTTT. This sequence encodes CASSPGNNRGRTGELFF.

This chain uses TRBV2 with TRBJ2-2; 7 positions match TRBD1. The CDR3 has 15 amino acids. In germline, CDR1 is SNHLY, CDR2 FYNNEI. J lost 1 base, V lost 5 bases, and 4 bases had no gene match. As DNA, the CDR3 is TGTGCCAGCAGTAGGGGGCCCGGGAACACCGGGGAGCTGTTTTTT. This gives the protein CASSRGPGNTGELFF.

The gene calls are TRBV11-2 and TRBJ1-4, with a weak D call TRBD1 (5 bases). CDR3 length: 12 residues. V was cut by 4 bases and J by 7 bases, with 7 bases left in between. Germline lookup yields CDR1 SGHAT and CDR2 FQNNGV. The CDR3 sequence: CASSSGFEKLFF. CDR3 DNA: TGTGCCAGCAGCTCAGGGTTTGAAAAACTGTTTTTT.

This chain uses TRBV6-5 with TRBJ2-2, with TRBD2 matching over 9 bases. The germline gives CDR1 MNHEY, CDR2 SVGAGI. This CDR3 contains 16 residues. The V gene end was trimmed by 4 bases and the J gene end by 6 bases; junction bases not matched to a gene: 9. CDR3 nucleotide sequence: TGTGCCAGCAGTTCCCGGGTAGCGGGAGTTGCCGGGGAGCTGTTTTTT. It encodes CASSSRVAGVAGELFF.

The CDR3 bases are TGTGCCAGCGCAGGGCGATATAGCAATCAGCCCCAGCATTTT. Protein: CASAGRYSNQPQHF. The V and J genes are TRBV6-5 and TRBJ1-5; D may be TRBD1 (5 bases). Per the germline V gene, CDR1 is MNHEY and CDR2 is SVGAGI. The CDR3 runs 14 residues. The germline V and J ends were trimmed by 8 bases and 0 bases, with 11 bases remaining between them.

This rearrangement joins TRBV13 to TRBJ2-1, with TRBD2 matching 7 bases. Germline assignment: CDR1 PRHDT and CDR2 FYEKMQ (reference sequence). CDR3 length equals 16 residues. Trimming at V came to 3 bases and at J to 1 base, leaving 6 bases not matched to a gene. For the CDR3, the DNA is TGTGCCAGCAGCTTCCGGTCTAGCGGTTCCTACAATGAGCAGTTCTTC. Its translation is CASSFRSSGSYNEQFF. The full variable domain, rest sourced from reference TRBV13 and TRBJ2-1, is AAGVIQSPRHLIKEKRETATLKCYPIPRHDTVYWYQQGPGQDPQFLISFYEKMQSDKGSIPDRFSAQQFSDYHSELNMSSLELGDSALYFCASSFRSSGSYNEQFFGPGTRLTVL.

The chain carries TRBV14 and TRBJ2-1; TRBD2 might be the D (6 bases). The ends were cut back, 3 bases at V and 4 bases at J, with 10 bases in the middle. The CDR3 has 14 residues. Germline CDR1 is SGHDN and CDR2 is FVKESK. CDR3 DNA sequence: TGTGCCAGCAGCCAGGCGGGGCTATACAATGAGCAGTTCTTC. Translation gives CASSQAGLYNEQFF.